The T cell receptor (beta chain) described here comes from a study of low-dose radiotherapy and immunotherapy resistance in tumors. The CDR3 loop spans 19 amino acids. Trimming removed 2 bases from V and 0 bases from J, with 20 bases in between. There are many counts of this clonotype. Time point of the sample: after trial treatment. The sample's treatment: LDRT plus nivolumab, ipilimumab, low-dose cyclophosphamide and aspirin (RACIN trial). First-strand cDNA relied on TRAV- and TRBV-specific primers spanning alpha and beta chains. For amplifying TCRs, the PCR ran for about 19 cycles with Phusion, which was used together with a constant-region primer and the adapter on the V primers. TCRdb passed the reads through MiXCR, listing each CDR3 protein once. The sample has about 58,000 distinct CDR3 sequences, about 25% seen once.

The sample here was PBMCs, taken after low-dose radiotherapy plus immunotherapy. The chain uses TRBV12-3 or TRBV12-4 and TRBJ1-3; TRBD1 is a possible D gene (5 bases). This receptor was identified in a male donor with prostate cancer. The CDR3 spells CASSLRGSVGRSSGNTIYF. The CDR3 nucleotides read TGTGCCAGCAGTTTACGGGGGTCAGTAGGAAGATCCTCTGGAAACACCATATATTTT.